This T cell receptor (beta chain) was identified during a study of blood T cell repertoires in COVID-19. Background on the study: Some COVID-19 samples were acute and others convalescent; all came from the United States, Italy and Spain. T cells, B-cell-depleted T cells, or PBMCs supplied cDNA or gDNA.

Original analysis: Estimated nucleated cell counts came from reference gene primer amplification. This table comes from immunoSEQ multiplex PCR, and its TCRdb copy is limited to in-frame clones, with some not included. The DNA gave D and trimming, while V, J and clone size come from that table. The sample has under 150,000 clones; approximately 85% are singletons. The V gene lost 1 base and the J gene lost 7 bases, with 10 bases spanning the gap. In germline, CDR1 is SGHVS, CDR2 FNYEAQ. CDR3 length: 13 amino acids. The receptor's source is a middle-aged man with acute or convalescent COVID-19. The gene calls are TRBV7-6 and TRBJ1-2; D is ambiguous. The sequenced material came from peripheral blood. CDR3 sequence reads: CASSLDGLGGYTF. In nucleotides, the CDR3 is TGTGCCAGCAGCTTAGATGGACTGGGTGGCTACACCTTC.